The 14 T cell receptor beta chains below all came from one sample that was sequenced in a study of cytomegalovirus exposure and HLA in healthy donors. Produced via immunoSEQ multiplex PCR; TCRdb's table is partial and in-frame only. The data show some 210,000 clones, 70% to 90% seen once. The sequenced material came from PBMCs. These receptors all stem from a young woman in good health and CMV-seronegative.

This clone appeared a single time. The chain employs TRBV5-1 and TRBJ1-2; 8 bases are a match to TRBD1. CDR3 length equals 16 residues. V lost 0 bases and J lost 4; bases outside the gene matches: 8. Germline CDR1 reads SGHRS; CDR2 reads YFSETQ. The DNA of the CDR3 is TGCGCCAGCAGCTTGGCCGGTCAGGGGGCGATCTATGGCTACACCTTC. Residues: CASSLAGQGAIYGYTF.

The chain employs TRBV5-4 and TRBJ2-7, with 7 bases that match TRBD2. Germline assignment: CDR1 SGHNT and CDR2 YYREEE (reference sequence). The junction had 12 bases not matched to a gene; V was cut back by 0 bases and J by 6 bases. This CDR3 is 16 amino acids long. In DNA form, the CDR3 reads TGTGCCAGCAGCTTGGGGACCGGGACTATAGGAGGCGAGCAGTACTTC. Its translation is CASSLGTGTIGGEQYF.

This clone was seen a few times. V usage is TRBV21-1 and J usage is TRBJ1-2; TRBD1, the table's D call, was not compared with the DNA. TRBV21-1 is recorded as a pseudogene. The CDR3 is 15 residues long. The CDR3 protein is CASGGPTGWDYGYTF. DNA of the CDR3: TGTGCCAGCGGCGGTCCGACAGGGTGGGACTATGGCTACACCTTC.

CDR3 coding DNA: TGTGCCAGCAGCTTATCCGGGGCGGAAGGCTACACCTTC. It codes for CASSLSGAEGYTF. The genes are TRBV7-3 and TRBJ1-2; D perhaps matches TRBD1 (5 bases). Per germline, CDR1 SGHTA and CDR2 FQGTGA. Trimming stripped 2 bases from V and 8 bases from J, with 12 bases between. There are 13 residues in the CDR3.

V and J are TRBV28 and TRBJ1-1, with a tentative D call TRBD1 (5 bases). CDR3 length equals 13 residues. Looked up from germline, CDR1 is MDHEN and CDR2 is SYDVKM. The CDR3 bases are TGTGCTCTAGGGACGGGACGTAACACTGAAGCTTTCTTT. It is translated as CALGTGRNTEAFF.

This sequence joins TRBV5-1 and TRBJ2-1, with D unresolved. The germline V and J ends were trimmed by 0 bases and 8 bases, with 9 bases remaining between them. The CDR3 spans 13 residues. Per the germline V gene, CDR1 is SGHRS and CDR2 is YFSETQ. CDR3 in amino acids: CASSLDAADEQFF. As DNA, the CDR3 is TGCGCCAGCAGCTTGGATGCTGCTGATGAGCAGTTCTTC.

The chain carries TRBV2 and TRBJ1-3, with a tentative D call TRBD1 (5 bases). The V end was cut by 5 bases, the J end by 1 base, with 12 bases between. The germline V gene has CDR1 SNHLY and CDR2 FYNNEI. The CDR3 is 15 residues long. CDR3 nucleotide sequence: TGTGCCAGCAGTCCTGATCAGGGATCTGGAAACACCATATATTTT. Its translation: CASSPDQGSGNTIYF. Complete variable domain (other parts from reference TRBV2 and TRBJ1-3): EPEVTQTPSHQVTQMGQEVILRCVPISNHLYFYWYRQILGQKVEFLVSFYNNEISEKSEIFDDQFSVERPDGSNFTLKIRSTKLEDSAMYFCASSPDQGSGNTIYFGEGSWLTVV.

V usage is TRBV4-1 and J usage is TRBJ1-5; D perhaps matches TRBD1 (6 bases). Germline V gene sequence: CDR1 MGHRA, CDR2 YSYEKL. The CDR3 consists of 16 residues. V lost 0 bases to trimming and J lost 8 bases, with 17 bases between them. CDR3 in DNA: TGCGCCAGCAGCCAAGAACGAACGGGGGCCGGGAAGCCCCAGCATTTT. This encodes CASSQERTGAGKPQHF.

This chain joins TRBV27 and TRBJ2-5, with D perhaps matching TRBD2 (6 bases). V was trimmed by 4 bases and J by 4 bases, leaving 16 bases between them. CDR3 size: 15 residues. CDR1 and CDR2 from the germline V gene are MNHEY and SMNVEV (reference sequence). The CDR3 nucleotides are TGTGCCAGCAGTTCTCAGGGAGGTCGGAGAGAGACCCAGTACTTC. This encodes CASSSQGGRRETQYF.

This clone was seen a single time. CDR3 in DNA: TGTGCCAGCAGTTCATCGGGAGACACAGATACGCAGTATTTT. This encodes CASSSSGDTDTQYF. This rearrangement joins TRBV11-2 to TRBJ2-3; TRBD2 might be the D (6 bases). V lost 6 bases and J 2 bases, leaving 12 bases between the germline ends. CDR1 is SGHAT, CDR2 FQNNGV, per germline. The CDR3 consists of 14 residues. Looking up the rest from reference TRBV11-2 and TRBJ2-3 gives the full variable domain: EAGVAQSPRYKIIEKRQSVAFWCNPISGHATLYWYQQILGQGPKLLIQFQNNGVVDDSQLPKDRFSAERLKGVDSTLKIQPAKLEDSAVYLCASSSSGDTDTQYFGPGTRLTVL.

V is TRBV11-2 and J is TRBJ2-7, with TRBD1 identical over 9 bases. Trimming at V came to 3 bases and at J to 6 bases, leaving 6 bases not matched to a gene. This CDR3 spans 14 amino acids. Germline CDR1 SGHAT, CDR2 FQNNGV. In DNA, the CDR3 is TGTGCCAGCAGCTTCGCTCACAGGGGGCGCGAGCAGTACTTC. As protein: CASSFAHRGREQYF.

The chain recombines TRBV5-1 with TRBJ2-5, with TRBD1 identical over 8 bases. The CDR3 covers 15 residues. Germline V lookup: CDR1 SGHRS, CDR2 YFSETQ. Trimming took 4 bases from V and 2 from J; bases not matched to a gene: 7. The CDR3 sequence: CASSTRTGNQETQYF. The CDR3 nucleotides read TGCGCCAGCAGCACCAGGACAGGGAATCAAGAGACCCAGTACTTC.

The chain has TRBV13 and TRBJ2-3; D tentatively fits TRBD1 or TRBD2 (5 bases each). Looked up from germline, CDR1 is PRHDT and CDR2 is FYEKMQ (reference sequence). This CDR3 is 16 amino acids long. The germline V and J ends were trimmed by 5 bases and 4 bases, with 19 bases remaining between them. The chain's CDR3 is CASSRREGHEPDTQYF. The CDR3 nucleotides are TGTGCCAGCAGCCGCCGTGAGGGGCACGAACCAGATACGCAGTATTTT. Variable domain in full (rest from reference TRBV13 and TRBJ2-3): AAGVIQSPRHLIKEKRETATLKCYPIPRHDTVYWYQQGPGQDPQFLISFYEKMQSDKGSIPDRFSAQQFSDYHSELNMSSLELGDSALYFCASSRREGHEPDTQYFGPGTRLTVL.

In its sample, this clone was seen once. The J gene is TRBJ2-7, the V gene TRBV19; the D gene is possibly TRBD2 (5 bases). Between the trimmed V and J ends, which lost 4 bases and 5 bases, there was a span of 15 bases. Germline V gene sequence: CDR1 LNHDA, CDR2 SQIVND (reference sequence). The CDR3 has 14 residues. The chain's CDR3 is CASSKAEGNNEQYF. CDR3 nucleotides: TGTGCCAGTAGTAAAGCCGAGGGAAACAACGAGCAGTACTTC. Using reference TRBV19 and TRBJ2-7 for the parts outside the CDR3, the full variable domain is DGGITQSPKYLFRKEGQNVTLSCEQNLNHDAMYWYRQDPGQGLRLIYYSQIVNDFQKGDIAEGYSVSREKKESFPLTVTSAQKNPTAFYLCASSKAEGNNEQYFGPGTRLTVT.